Following are 5 T cell receptor beta chains from one sample sequenced in a study of cytomegalovirus exposure and HLA in healthy donors. PCR employed 60 Vbeta and 13 Jbeta primers. Assay used: immunoSEQ multiplex PCR; TCRdb lists only in-frame clones, some missing. The table lists about 130,000 clones, over 70% of them singletons. Specimen: PBMCs. The receptors here all came from a man aged 18 to 29 in good health and CMV-seropositive.

Note on this clone: Other DNA sequences in the sample encode the same CDR3. The chain recombines TRBV6-4 with TRBJ2-7; D ambiguous. The CDR3 sequence is 13 residues long. Germline V gene sequence: CDR1 MRHNA, CDR2 SNTAGT. Trimming stripped 2 bases from V and 3 bases from J, with 8 bases between. The CDR3 protein is CASSDSPGYEQYF. CDR3 coding DNA: TGTGCCAGCAGTGACAGTCCGGGCTACGAGCAGTACTTC.

J is TRBJ1-1 and V is TRBV4-2; possibly TRBD1 for D (5 bases). CDR1 and CDR2 (germline): LGHNA, YNFKEQ. The length of the CDR3 is 15 residues. Trimming shortened V by 0 bases and J by 3 bases, and 11 bases separated the two germline ends. The chain's CDR3 is CASSQDFAGHTEAFF. CDR3 nucleotide sequence: TGTGCCAGCAGCCAAGATTTTGCGGGGCACACTGAAGCTTTCTTT.

Only one count was recorded for this clone. The chain combines TRBV29-1 with TRBJ2-7; D perhaps matches TRBD1 (6 bases). The V end lost 7 bases, the J end lost 3 bases, and 22 bases lay between the germline ends. This CDR3 spans 15 amino acids. Germline V gene sequence: CDR1 SQVTM, CDR2 ANQGSEA. This CDR3 is CSAAGPGRDIYEQYF. The CDR3 coding sequence is TGCAGCGCTGCCGGACCCGGAAGGGACATCTACGAGCAGTACTTC.

Note on this clone: This specimen includes other DNA sequences encoding the same CDR3. The chain is built from TRBV5-1 and TRBJ2-5; TRBD2 aligns across 7 bases. Germline V gene sequence: CDR1 SGHRS, CDR2 YFSETQ. The V gene end was trimmed by 1 base and the J gene end by 4 bases; junction bases not matched to a gene: 4. This CDR3 comprises 14 residues. CDR3 sequence: CASSLTGGVETQYF. CDR3 bases: TGCGCCAGCAGCTTGACGGGGGGAGTAGAGACCCAGTACTTC. The full variable domain, rest sourced from reference TRBV5-1 and TRBJ2-5, is KAGVTQTPRYLIKTRGQQVTLSCSPISGHRSVSWYQQTPGQGLQFLFEYFSETQRNKGNFPGRFSGRQFSNSRSEMNVSTLELGDSALYLCASSLTGGVETQYFGPGTRLLVL.

J is TRBJ2-3 and V is TRBV11-2, with 9 bases aligning to TRBD2. Per germline, CDR1 SGHAT and CDR2 FQNNGV. The CDR3 is made up of 17 amino acids. The ends lost 0 bases at V and 0 bases at J; junction bases unmatched: 4. In DNA, the CDR3 is TGTGCCAGCAGCTTAGATGGTAGCGGGAGAAGCACAGATACGCAGTATTTT. It yields the protein CASSLDGSGRSTDTQYF. The full variable domain, rest sourced from reference TRBV11-2 and TRBJ2-3, is EAGVAQSPRYKIIEKRQSVAFWCNPISGHATLYWYQQILGQGPKLLIQFQNNGVVDDSQLPKDRFSAERLKGVDSTLKIQPAKLEDSAVYLCASSLDGSGRSTDTQYFGPGTRLTVL.